The 21 T cell receptor beta chains below all came from one sample that was sequenced in a study of beta chain features in type 1 diabetes. Expressed TCRB transcripts got sequenced, as all isolated RNA was reverse transcribed. TCRdb's copy holds only in-frame clones and misses some; the assay was immunoSEQ multiplex PCR. This sample has around 400,000 clones, with roughly 13% found just once. What was sequenced was naive CD4+ T cells from blood. The receptors stem from a man younger than 35 in good health.

The V gene is TRBV19, the J gene TRBJ2-5, with 9 nucleotides matching TRBD1. Germline CDR1 and CDR2: LNHDA and SQIVND (reference sequence). V shed 6 bases and J 5 bases; nucleotides not matched to a gene: 16. CDR3 size: 17 residues. The CDR3 protein is CASSNIDRDRARETQYF. CDR3 in DNA: TGTGCCAGTAGCAACATAGACCGGGACAGGGCGAGGGAGACCCAGTACTTC.

This clone has at least ten counts. J is TRBJ2-4 and V is TRBV18; the match to TRBD1 covers 7 bases. Germline assignment: CDR1 KGHSH and CDR2 LQKENI. J lost 1 base, V lost 6 bases, and 9 bases had no gene match. The CDR3 totals 16 residues. As DNA, the CDR3 is TGTGCCAGCTCCCCAAGAACAGGGGAGGCCAAAAACATTCAGTACTTC. It encodes CASSPRTGEAKNIQYF.

The chain uses TRBV18 and TRBJ2-2; weak D call: TRBD2 (5 bases). Germline CDR1 KGHSH, CDR2 LQKENI. V was pared by 4 bases and J by 4 bases, with 7 bases between. CDR3 length: 13 residues. The chain's CDR3 is CASSLRGTGELFF. As DNA, the CDR3 is TGTGCCAGCTCACTTCGGGGCACCGGGGAGCTGTTTTTT.

This clone has a handful of counts. The gene calls are TRBV6-5 and TRBJ2-2; weak D call: TRBD1 (6 bases). Germline assignment: CDR1 MNHEY and CDR2 SVGAGI. The germline V and J ends were trimmed by 5 bases and 8 bases, with 12 bases remaining between them. This CDR3 comprises 13 residues. CDR3 region: CASSLQGLGELFF. For the CDR3, the DNA is TGTGCCAGCAGTCTACAGGGTTTAGGGGAGCTGTTTTTT.

V is TRBV5-6 and J is TRBJ2-1; D is unclear. Trimming removed 2 bases at V and 5 bases at J, with 14 bases between. The CDR3 consists of 15 residues. The germline CDR1 and CDR2 sequences are SGHDT and YYEEEE. CDR3 bases: TGTGCCAGCAGCTTTCGATTCACTAACGACAATGAGCAGTTCTTC. Its protein product is CASSFRFTNDNEQFF.

Comment on this clone: The identical CDR3 is also encoded by other nucleotide sequences in the sample. The rearrangement joins TRBV7-2 to TRBJ2-7; the match to TRBD1 covers 8 bases. CDR1 is SGHTA, CDR2 FQGNSA, per germline. V shed 1 base and J 3 bases; nucleotides not matched to a gene: 2. CDR3 length equals 14 residues. The CDR3 nucleotides are TGTGCCAGCAGCTTAGAACAGGGGGGCTACGAGCAGTACTTC. Amino acid sequence: CASSLEQGGYEQYF.

The gene calls are TRBV27 and TRBJ1-1; no reliable D call. CDR1 is MNHEY, CDR2 SMNVEV, per germline (reference sequence). Between the trimmed V and J ends, which lost 2 bases and 5 bases, there was a span of 12 bases. This CDR3 region has 14 residues. The CDR3: CASSLDRPGTEAFF. The CDR3 DNA reads TGTGCCAGCAGTTTAGATCGGCCGGGGACTGAAGCTTTCTTT.

This chain joins TRBV7-3 and TRBJ2-3; TRBD2 agrees at 11 bases. The CDR3 sequence is 16 residues long. Looked up from germline, CDR1 is SGHTA and CDR2 is FQGTGA. V lost 3 bases and J lost 2; bases outside the gene matches: 4. This CDR3 reads CASSLGGLAVTDTQYF. The CDR3 DNA sequence: TGTGCCAGCAGCTTGGGGGGACTAGCGGTCACAGATACGCAGTATTTT.

The chain couples TRBV9 to TRBJ2-3; 8 bases are a match to TRBD2. After removal of 2 bases from V and 0 bases from J, the junction contained 8 bases not matched to a gene. The germline V gene has CDR1 SGDLS and CDR2 YYNGEE. This CDR3 comprises 17 residues. Written as DNA, the CDR3 is TGTGCCAGCAGCGTGCTTCGGACTAGCCCTAGCACAGATACGCAGTATTTT. Its translation: CASSVLRTSPSTDTQYF. The variable domain in full, completed from reference TRBV9 and TRBJ2-3, reads DSGVTQTPKHLITATGQRVTLRCSPRSGDLSVYWYQQSLDQGLQFLIQYYNGEERAKGNILERFSAQQFPDLHSELNLSSLELGDSALYFCASSVLRTSPSTDTQYFGPGTRLTVL.

Here the CDR3 reads CASSQDFSGPNYGYTF. DNA of the CDR3: TGTGCCAGCAGCCAAGATTTCAGTGGGCCTAACTATGGCTACACCTTC. The rearrangement joins TRBV4-2 to TRBJ1-2; D remains ambiguous. This CDR3 spans 16 amino acids. Germline CDR1 and CDR2: LGHNA and YNFKEQ. V gave up 0 bases and J gave up 0 bases, with 11 bases separating them.

The V call is TRBV30, the J call TRBJ1-2, with TRBD1 matching over 7 bases. Germline values: CDR1 GTSNPN, CDR2 SVGIG (reference sequence). CDR3 length: 14 residues. V lost 6 bases to trimming and J lost 2 bases; unmatched junction nucleotides: 9. The CDR3 loop reads CACPTGKANYGYTF. The CDR3 DNA reads as TGTGCCTGCCCGACAGGGAAAGCGAACTATGGCTACACCTTC.

The rearrangement joins TRBV9 to TRBJ2-3; D not resolved. Trimming took off 1 base at V and 4 bases at J, with 7 bases between the two ends. The CDR3 loop spans 13 amino acids. Germline V gives CDR1 SGDLS, CDR2 YYNGEE. CDR3 in DNA: TGTGCCAGCAGCGTACAAACGGCAGATACGCAGTATTTT. Protein: CASSVQTADTQYF.

The V call is TRBV6-5, the J call TRBJ2-2; D is ambiguous. V lost 3 bases, J lost 1 base, and 6 bases lay in between. The CDR3 has 14 residues. The germline V gene encodes CDR1 MNHEY and CDR2 SVGAGI. For the CDR3, the DNA is TGTGCCAGCAGTTATGGGCTGAACACCGGGGAGCTGTTTTTT. It translates to CASSYGLNTGELFF.

This clone appeared a few times. The chain joins TRBV2 to TRBJ1-2; D gene uncertain. Germline CDR1 is SNHLY and CDR2 is FYNNEI. V was clipped by 4 bases and J by 0 bases, with 6 bases between them. The CDR3 loop spans 13 amino acids. CDR3 protein: CASSVQPNYGYTF. As DNA, the CDR3 is TGTGCCAGCAGTGTACAGCCTAACTATGGCTACACCTTC.

The rearrangement uses TRBV30 and TRBJ2-7, with TRBD1 matching 7 bases. This CDR3 has 16 amino acids. After removal of 1 base from V and 2 bases from J, the junction contained 11 bases not matched to a gene. CDR1 is GTSNPN and CDR2 is SVGIG in the germline V gene (reference sequence). CDR3: CAWSGNFRDRTYEQYF. DNA of the CDR3: TGTGCCTGGAGTGGCAATTTCCGGGACAGAACCTACGAGCAGTACTTC.

This sequence joins TRBV4-3 and TRBJ2-7; 9 bases agree with TRBD2. Germline V lookup: CDR1 LGHNA, CDR2 YSLEER. The CDR3 is 14 residues long. V lost 1 base to trimming and J lost 4 bases; unmatched junction nucleotides: 2. The chain's CDR3 is CASSQALAGYEQYF. The CDR3, as DNA: TGCGCCAGCAGCCAAGCGCTAGCGGGGTACGAGCAGTACTTC.

The V and J genes are TRBV7-3 and TRBJ2-7, with D possibly matching TRBD2 (5 bases). The germline gives CDR1 SGHTA, CDR2 FQGTGA. The CDR3 extends over 13 amino acids. Trimming left V 0 bases short and J 6 bases short, with 9 bases between. The DNA for the CDR3 is TGTGCCAGCAGCTTAACCCGGGATTCCGAGCAGTACTTC. Protein sequence: CASSLTRDSEQYF.

The rearrangement links TRBV7-2 to TRBJ2-3, with 8 positions matching TRBD2. Germline CDR1 is SGHTA and CDR2 is FQGNSA. The ends lost 5 bases at V and 3 bases at J; junction bases unmatched: 7. The CDR3 contains 15 residues. The CDR3 reads CASSPRGGATDTQYF. The CDR3 DNA follows: TGTGCCAGCAGCCCCCGGGGGGGGGCGACAGATACGCAGTATTTT. The variable domain in full, completed from reference TRBV7-2 and TRBJ2-3, reads GAGVSQSPSNKVTEKGKDVELRCDPISGHTALYWYRQSLGQGLEFLIYFQGNSAPDKSGLPSDRFSAERTGGSVSTLTIQRTQQEDSAVYLCASSPRGGATDTQYFGPGTRLTVL.

V and J are TRBV19 and TRBJ2-1, with 7 bases fitting TRBD2. The CDR3 is made up of 16 amino acids. The germline V gene encodes CDR1 LNHDA and CDR2 SQIVND (reference sequence). J gave up 5 bases and V 3 bases, and 10 bases lay outside the gene matches. The CDR3 region is CASSITSGGLHNEQFF. DNA of the CDR3: TGTGCCAGTAGTATTACGTCGGGGGGTCTCCACAATGAGCAGTTCTTC.

The chain is built from TRBV15 and TRBJ1-2; D is possibly TRBD1 (6 bases). The CDR3 is 13 amino acids. Trimming shortened V by 7 bases and J by 2 bases, and 11 bases separated the two germline ends. Germline lookup yields CDR1 LNHNV and CDR2 YYDKDF (reference sequence). CDR3 loop: CATTQGSNYGYTF. CDR3 bases: TGTGCCACCACGCAGGGGTCCAACTATGGCTACACCTTC.

This clone was recorded a few times. Other DNA sequences in the same sample also yield this CDR3. The J gene is TRBJ2-3, the V gene TRBV15; D may be TRBD1 (5 bases). The V and J ends lost 0 bases and 4 bases respectively, with 8 bases between them. Germline values: CDR1 LNHNV, CDR2 YYDKDF (reference sequence). The CDR3 has 14 residues. CDR3 in amino acids: CATSRDRGPDTQYF. The CDR3 DNA reads as TGTGCCACCAGCAGAGATAGGGGCCCAGATACGCAGTATTTT.